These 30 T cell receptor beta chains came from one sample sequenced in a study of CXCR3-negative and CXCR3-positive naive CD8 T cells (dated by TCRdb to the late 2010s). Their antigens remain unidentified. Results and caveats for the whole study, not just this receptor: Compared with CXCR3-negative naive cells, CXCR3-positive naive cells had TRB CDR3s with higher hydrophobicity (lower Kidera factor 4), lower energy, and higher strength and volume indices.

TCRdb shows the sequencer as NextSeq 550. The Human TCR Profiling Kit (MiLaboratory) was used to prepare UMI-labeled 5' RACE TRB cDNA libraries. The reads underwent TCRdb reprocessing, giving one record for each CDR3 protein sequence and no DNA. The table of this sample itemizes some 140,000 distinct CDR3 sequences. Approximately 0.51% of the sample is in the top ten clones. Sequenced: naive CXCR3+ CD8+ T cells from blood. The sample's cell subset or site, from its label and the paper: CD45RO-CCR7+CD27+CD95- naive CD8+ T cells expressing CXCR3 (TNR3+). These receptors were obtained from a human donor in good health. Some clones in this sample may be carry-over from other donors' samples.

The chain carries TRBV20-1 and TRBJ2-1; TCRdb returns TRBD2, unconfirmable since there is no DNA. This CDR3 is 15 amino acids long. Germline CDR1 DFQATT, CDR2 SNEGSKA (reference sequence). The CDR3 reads CSARNRAASYNEQFF.

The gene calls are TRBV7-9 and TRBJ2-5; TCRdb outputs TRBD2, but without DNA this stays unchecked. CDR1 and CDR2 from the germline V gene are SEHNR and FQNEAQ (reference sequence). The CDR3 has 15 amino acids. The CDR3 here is CASSLAGGAGETQYF. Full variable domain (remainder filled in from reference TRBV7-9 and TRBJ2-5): DTGVSQNPRHKITKRGQNVTFRCDPISEHNRLYWYRQTLGQGPEFLTYFQNEAQLEKSRLLSDRFSAERPKGSFSTLEIQRTEQGDSAMYLCASSLAGGAGETQYFGPGTRLLVL.

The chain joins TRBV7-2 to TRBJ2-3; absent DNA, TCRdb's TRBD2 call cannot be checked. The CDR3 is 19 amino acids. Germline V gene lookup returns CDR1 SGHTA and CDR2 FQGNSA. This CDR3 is CASSLYTSGSRGATDTQYF.

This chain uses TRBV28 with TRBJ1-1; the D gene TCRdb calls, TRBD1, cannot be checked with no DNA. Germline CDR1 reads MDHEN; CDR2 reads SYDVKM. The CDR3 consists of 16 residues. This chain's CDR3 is CASSARDRGRDTEAFF.

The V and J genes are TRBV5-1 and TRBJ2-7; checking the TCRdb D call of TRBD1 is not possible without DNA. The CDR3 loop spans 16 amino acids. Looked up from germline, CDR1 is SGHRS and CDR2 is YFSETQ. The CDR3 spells CASSPLPLDRGYEQYF.

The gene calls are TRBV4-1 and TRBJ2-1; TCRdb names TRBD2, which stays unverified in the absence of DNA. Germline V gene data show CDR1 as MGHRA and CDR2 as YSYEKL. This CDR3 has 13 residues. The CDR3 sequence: CASSLTADNEQFF.

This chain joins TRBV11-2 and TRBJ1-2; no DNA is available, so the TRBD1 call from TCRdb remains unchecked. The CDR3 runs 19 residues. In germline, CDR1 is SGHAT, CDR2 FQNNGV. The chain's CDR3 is CASSLDKTGDRRDYNGYTF.

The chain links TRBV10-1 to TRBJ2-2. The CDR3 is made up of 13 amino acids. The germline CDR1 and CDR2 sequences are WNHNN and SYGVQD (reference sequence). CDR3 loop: CASSESETGELFF.

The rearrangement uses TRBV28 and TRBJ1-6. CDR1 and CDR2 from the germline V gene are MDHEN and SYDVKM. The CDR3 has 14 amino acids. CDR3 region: CASRGRSYNSPLHF.

The CDR3 loop reads CASSQGTGGSNEQFF. The chain employs TRBV4-3 and TRBJ2-1; TCRdb indicates TRBD1, and absent DNA this call remains unverified. Germline values: CDR1 LGHNA, CDR2 YSLEER. CDR3 length: 15 residues.

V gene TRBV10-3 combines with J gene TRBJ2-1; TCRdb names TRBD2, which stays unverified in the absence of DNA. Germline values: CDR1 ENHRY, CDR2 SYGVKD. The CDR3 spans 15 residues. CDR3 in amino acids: CATVTTAGGLDEQFF.

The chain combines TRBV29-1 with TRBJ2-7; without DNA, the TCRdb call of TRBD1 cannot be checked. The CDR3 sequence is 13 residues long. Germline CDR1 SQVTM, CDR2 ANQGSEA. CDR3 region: CSGRDATRYEQYF.

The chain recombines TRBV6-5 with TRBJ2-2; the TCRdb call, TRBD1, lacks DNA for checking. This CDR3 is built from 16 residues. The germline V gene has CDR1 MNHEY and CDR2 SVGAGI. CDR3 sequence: CASSYTQGAGTGELFF.

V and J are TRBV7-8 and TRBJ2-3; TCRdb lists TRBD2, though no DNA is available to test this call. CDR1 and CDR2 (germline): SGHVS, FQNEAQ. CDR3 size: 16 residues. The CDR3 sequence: CASSKTGHSLPDTQYF.

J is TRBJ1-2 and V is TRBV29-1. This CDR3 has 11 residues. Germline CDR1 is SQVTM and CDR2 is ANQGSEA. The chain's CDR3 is CSVEGVDGYTF.

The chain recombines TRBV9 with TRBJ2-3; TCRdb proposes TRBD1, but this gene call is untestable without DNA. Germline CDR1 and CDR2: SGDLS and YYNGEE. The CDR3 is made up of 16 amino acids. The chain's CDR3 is CASSVSGRGGADTQYF.

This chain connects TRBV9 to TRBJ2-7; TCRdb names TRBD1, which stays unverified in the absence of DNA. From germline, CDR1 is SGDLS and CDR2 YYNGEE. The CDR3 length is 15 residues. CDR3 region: CASSVSSRQGHEQYF.

The CDR3 here is CASSWYGTNEQFF. V and J are TRBV5-1 and TRBJ2-1. The CDR3 sequence is 13 residues long. Germline values: CDR1 SGHRS, CDR2 YFSETQ. Based on the CDR3 plus reference TRBV5-1 and TRBJ2-1, the full variable domain is KAGVTQTPRYLIKTRGQQVTLSCSPISGHRSVSWYQQTPGQGLQFLFEYFSETQRNKGNFPGRFSGRQFSNSRSEMNVSTLELGDSALYLCASSWYGTNEQFFGPGTRLTVL.

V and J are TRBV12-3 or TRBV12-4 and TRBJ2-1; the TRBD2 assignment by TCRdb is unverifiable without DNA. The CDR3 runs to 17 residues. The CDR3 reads CASSPRTSGGSGNEQFF.

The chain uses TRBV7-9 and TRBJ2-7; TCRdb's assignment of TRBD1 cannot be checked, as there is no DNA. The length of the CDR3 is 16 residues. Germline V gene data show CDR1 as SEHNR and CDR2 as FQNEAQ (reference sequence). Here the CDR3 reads CASSTRPGQSSYEQYF.

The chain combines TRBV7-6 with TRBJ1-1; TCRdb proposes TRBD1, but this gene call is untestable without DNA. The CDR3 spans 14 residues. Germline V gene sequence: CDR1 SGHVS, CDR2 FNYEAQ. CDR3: CASRPNREVTEAFF. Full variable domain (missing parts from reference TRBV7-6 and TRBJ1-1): GAGVSQSPRYKVTKRGQDVALRCDPISGHVSLYWYRQALGQGPEFLTYFNYEAQQDKSGLPNDRFSAERPEGSISTLTIQRTEQRDSAMYRCASRPNREVTEAFFGQGTRLTVV.

CDR3 amino acids: CSIGRRANTEAFF. This sequence joins TRBV29-1 and TRBJ1-1. The CDR3 covers 13 residues. Germline-derived CDR1 and CDR2 are SQVTM and ANQGSEA.

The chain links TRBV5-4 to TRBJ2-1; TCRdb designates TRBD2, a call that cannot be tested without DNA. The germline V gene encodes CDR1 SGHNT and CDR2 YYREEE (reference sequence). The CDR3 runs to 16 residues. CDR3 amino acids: CASSLLSGGPYNEQFF.

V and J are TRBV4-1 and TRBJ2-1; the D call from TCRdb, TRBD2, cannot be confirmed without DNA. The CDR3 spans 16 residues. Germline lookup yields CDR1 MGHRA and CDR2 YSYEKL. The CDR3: CASSSLAAVRGNEQFF.

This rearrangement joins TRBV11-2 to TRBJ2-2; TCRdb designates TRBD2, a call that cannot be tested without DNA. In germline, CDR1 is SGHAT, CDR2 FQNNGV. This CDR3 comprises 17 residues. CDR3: CASSAALPGLQTGELFF.

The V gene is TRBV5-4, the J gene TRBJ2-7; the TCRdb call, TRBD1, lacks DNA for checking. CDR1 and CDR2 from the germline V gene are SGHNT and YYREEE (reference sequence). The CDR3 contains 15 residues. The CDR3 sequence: CASKPLEEGDYEQYF.

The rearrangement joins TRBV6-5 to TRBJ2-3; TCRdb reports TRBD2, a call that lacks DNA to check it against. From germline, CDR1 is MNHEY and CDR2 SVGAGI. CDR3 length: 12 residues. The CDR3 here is CATLGFPDTQYF.

Here the CDR3 reads CASSEADRIYNEQFF. This sequence joins TRBV25-1 and TRBJ2-1; TCRdb's D call, TRBD1, is unchecked because there is no DNA. The germline V gene encodes CDR1 MGHDK and CDR2 SYGVNS. This CDR3 has 15 amino acids.

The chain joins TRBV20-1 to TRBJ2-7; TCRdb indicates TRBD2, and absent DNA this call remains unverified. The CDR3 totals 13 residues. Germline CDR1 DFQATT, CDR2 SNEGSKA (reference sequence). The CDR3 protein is CSARGLDSYEQYF.

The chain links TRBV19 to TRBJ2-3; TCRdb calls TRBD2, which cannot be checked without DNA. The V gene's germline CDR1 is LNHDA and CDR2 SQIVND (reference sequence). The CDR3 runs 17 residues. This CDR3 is CASSISLTSARTDTQYF.